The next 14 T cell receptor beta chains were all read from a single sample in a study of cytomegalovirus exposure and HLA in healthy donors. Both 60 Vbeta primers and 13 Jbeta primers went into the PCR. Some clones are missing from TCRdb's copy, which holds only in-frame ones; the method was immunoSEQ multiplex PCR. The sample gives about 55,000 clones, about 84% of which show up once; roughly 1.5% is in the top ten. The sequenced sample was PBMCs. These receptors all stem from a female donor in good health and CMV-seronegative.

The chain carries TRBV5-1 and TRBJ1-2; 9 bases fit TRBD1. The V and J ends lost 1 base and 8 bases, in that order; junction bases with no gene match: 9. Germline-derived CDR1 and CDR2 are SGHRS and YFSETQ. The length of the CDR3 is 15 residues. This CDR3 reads CASSLSPGQGKGYTF. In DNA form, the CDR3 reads TGCGCCAGCAGCTTGTCTCCGGGACAGGGAAAAGGCTACACCTTC.

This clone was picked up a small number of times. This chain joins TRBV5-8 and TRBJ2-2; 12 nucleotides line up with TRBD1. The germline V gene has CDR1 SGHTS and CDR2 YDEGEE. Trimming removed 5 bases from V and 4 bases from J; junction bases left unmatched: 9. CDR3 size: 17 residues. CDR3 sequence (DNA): TGTGCCAGCAGTATTCCGGGACAGGGGGCGTCCACCGGGGAGCTGTTTTTT. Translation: CASSIPGQGASTGELFF.

CDR3 sequence: CASSLGLRAGETQYF. The CDR3 DNA sequence: TGTGCCAGCAGCCTGGGGTTGCGAGCGGGAGAGACCCAGTACTTC. The chain links TRBV7-9 to TRBJ2-5; possibly TRBD2 for D (6 bases). V lost 5 bases to trimming and J lost 4 bases, with 17 bases between them. In germline, CDR1 is SEHNR, CDR2 FQNEAQ (reference sequence). The CDR3 sequence is 15 residues long.

For the CDR3, the DNA is TGTGCCAGCAGTGCCCGGGTAAGTGGGGAGCAGTTCTTC. It codes for CASSARVSGEQFF. J is TRBJ2-1 and V is TRBV7-2; D is uncertain. Germline CDR1 is SGHTA and CDR2 is FQGNSA. The V gene lost 6 bases and the J gene lost 10 bases, with 16 bases spanning the gap. CDR3 length equals 13 residues. Using reference TRBV7-2 and TRBJ2-1 for the parts outside the CDR3, the full variable domain is GAGVSQSPSNKVTEKGKDVELRCDPISGHTALYWYRQSLGQGLEFLIYFQGNSAPDKSGLPSDRFSAERTGGSVSTLTIQRTQQEDSAVYLCASSARVSGEQFFGPGTRLTVL.

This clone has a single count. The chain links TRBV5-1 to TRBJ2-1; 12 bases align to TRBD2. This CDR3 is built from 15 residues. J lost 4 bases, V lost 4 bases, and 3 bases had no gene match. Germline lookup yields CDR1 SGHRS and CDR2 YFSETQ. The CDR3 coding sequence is TGCGCCAGCAGCCACGGACTAGCGGGGTACAATGAGCAGTTCTTC. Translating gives CASSHGLAGYNEQFF.

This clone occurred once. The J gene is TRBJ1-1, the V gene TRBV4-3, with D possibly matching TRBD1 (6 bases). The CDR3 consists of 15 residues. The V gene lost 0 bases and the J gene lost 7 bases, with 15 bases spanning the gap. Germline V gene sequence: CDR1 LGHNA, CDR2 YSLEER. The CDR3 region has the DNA TGCGCCAGCAGCCAAGAGGGGGCAGGGATCGGTGAAGCTTTCTTT. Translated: CASSQEGAGIGEAFF.

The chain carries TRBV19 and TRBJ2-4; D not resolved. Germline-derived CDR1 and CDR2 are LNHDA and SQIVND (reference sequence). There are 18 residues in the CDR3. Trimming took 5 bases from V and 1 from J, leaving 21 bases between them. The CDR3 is CASSRNSDFGIAKNIQYF. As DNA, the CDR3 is TGTGCCAGTAGTCGGAACTCAGACTTCGGAATTGCCAAAAACATTCAGTACTTC.

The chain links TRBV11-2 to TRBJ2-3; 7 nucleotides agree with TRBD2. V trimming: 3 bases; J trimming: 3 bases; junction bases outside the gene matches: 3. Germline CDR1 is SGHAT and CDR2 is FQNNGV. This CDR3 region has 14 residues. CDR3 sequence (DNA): TGTGCCAGCAGCTTTTGGGGAGGGACAGATACGCAGTATTTT. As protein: CASSFWGGTDTQYF. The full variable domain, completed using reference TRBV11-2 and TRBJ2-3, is EAGVAQSPRYKIIEKRQSVAFWCNPISGHATLYWYQQILGQGPKLLIQFQNNGVVDDSQLPKDRFSAERLKGVDSTLKIQPAKLEDSAVYLCASSFWGGTDTQYFGPGTRLTVL.

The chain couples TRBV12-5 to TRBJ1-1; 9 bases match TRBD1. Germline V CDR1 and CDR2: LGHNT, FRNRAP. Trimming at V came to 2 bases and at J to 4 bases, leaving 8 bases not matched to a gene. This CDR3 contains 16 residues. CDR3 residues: CASGLLSGTGRTEAFF. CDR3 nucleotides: TGTGCTAGTGGTTTGTTGTCCGGGACAGGGCGCACTGAAGCTTTCTTT.

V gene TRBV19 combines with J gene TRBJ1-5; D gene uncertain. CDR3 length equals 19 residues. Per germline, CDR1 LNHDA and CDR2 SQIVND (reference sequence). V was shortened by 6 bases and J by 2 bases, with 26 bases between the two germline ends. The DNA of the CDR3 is TGTGCCAGTAGCCGAATTCTAGCCTCGAGGGCCATGGGCAATCAGCCCCAGCATTTT. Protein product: CASSRILASRAMGNQPQHF.

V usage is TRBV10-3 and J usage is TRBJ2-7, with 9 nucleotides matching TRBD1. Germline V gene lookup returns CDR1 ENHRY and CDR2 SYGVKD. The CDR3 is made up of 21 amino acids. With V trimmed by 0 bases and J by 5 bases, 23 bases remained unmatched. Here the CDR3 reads CAISESRRGAVEGTGSNEQYF. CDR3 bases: TGTGCCATCAGTGAGTCGAGAAGGGGGGCGGTGGAGGGGACAGGGAGTAACGAGCAGTACTTC.

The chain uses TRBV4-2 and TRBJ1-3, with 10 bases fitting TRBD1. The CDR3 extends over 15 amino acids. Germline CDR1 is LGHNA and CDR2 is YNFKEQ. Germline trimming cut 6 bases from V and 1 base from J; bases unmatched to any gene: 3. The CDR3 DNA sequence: TGTGCCAGCAGTCAGGACAGGGGGTCTGGAAACACCATATATTTT. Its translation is CASSQDRGSGNTIYF.

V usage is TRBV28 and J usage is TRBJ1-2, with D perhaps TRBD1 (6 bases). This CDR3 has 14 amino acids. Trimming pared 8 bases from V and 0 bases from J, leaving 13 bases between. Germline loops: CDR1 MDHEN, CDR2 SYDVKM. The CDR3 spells CASGGAESNYGYTF. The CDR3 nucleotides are TGTGCCAGCGGGGGGGCGGAATCTAACTATGGCTACACCTTC.

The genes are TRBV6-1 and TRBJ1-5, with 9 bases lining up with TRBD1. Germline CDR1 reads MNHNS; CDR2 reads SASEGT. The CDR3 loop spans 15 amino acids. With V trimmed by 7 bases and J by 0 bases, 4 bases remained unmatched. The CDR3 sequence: CASNTGGDSNQPQHF. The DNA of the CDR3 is TGTGCCAGCAACACAGGGGGCGATAGCAATCAGCCCCAGCATTTT.